This record covers a single T cell receptor beta chain. Its antigen is unidentified. This record belongs to a study of OX40 agonist ivuxolimab in advanced cancers. Whole-study context: Every 2 weeks, ivuxolimab was infused into the patients intravenously at between 0.01 and 10 mg/kg. Findings of the study overall: At 0.1 to 3.0 mg/kg and by week 6, CD4+ and CD8+ T cells in the blood had expanded clonally. Some patients who did not respond also had low normalized T-cell clonal expansion.

The repertoire was sequenced with immunoSEQ multiplex PCR; TCRdb's copy has only in-frame clones and lacks some. The table shows over 50,000 clones, with approximately 83% occurring only once. The germline V gene encodes CDR1 SGHAT and CDR2 FQDESV (reference sequence). Trimming removed 6 bases from V and 0 bases from J, with 15 bases in between. The CDR3 runs 17 residues. The chain has TRBV11-1 and TRBJ2-6; D possibly uses TRBD1 or TRBD2 (5 bases each). The sequence derives from an adult with an advanced solid tumor such as melanoma, head and neck, liver or kidney cancer. The sequenced sample was CD4+ or CD8+ T cells sorted from blood, obtained in a trial of the OX40 agonist ivuxolimab. This CDR3 is CASRGDRQYSGANVLTF. The DNA for the CDR3 is TGTGCCAGCAGGGGGGACCGCCAATACTCTGGGGCCAACGTCCTGACTTTC.